This T cell receptor beta chain was found in a study of CD8 T cells in ankylosing spondylitis. Generation of TCR beta libraries employed quantitative 5'-RACE incorporating molecular barcodes. TCRdb processed the 5' RACE reads anew with MiXCR; each CDR3 protein has one entry. The data show fewer than 550,000 distinct CDR3 sequences, approximately 5% seen once. This clonotype was detected many times. Antigen: not known. V was cut by 5 bases and J by 1 base, with 14 bases left in between. The germline V gene encodes CDR1 LNHDA and CDR2 SQIVND (reference sequence). There are 16 residues in the CDR3. General study points: Several highly homologous variants made up a TCR beta motif that seemed to typify ankylosing spondylitis blood. Reported data indicate significant enrichment of disease-linked clones within matched ankylosing spondylitis synovial fluid. In peripheral blood, disease-linked CD8+ clones occurred at relatively low frequencies.

Sequenced material: blood, either unsorted or a sorted T cell fraction (not recorded which). The clonotype originates from a male donor with ankylosing spondylitis. V is TRBV19 and J is TRBJ2-2; D not resolved. The CDR3 here is CASSAQETKNTGELFF. Written as DNA, the CDR3 is TGTGCCAGTAGTGCCCAGGAGACAAAGAACACCGGGGAGCTGTTTTTT.